Listed below are T cell receptor beta chains from one sample, sequenced in a study of beta chain features in type 1 diabetes. The data were produced by immunoSEQ multiplex PCR, yet TCRdb's version contains in-frame clones alone and is incomplete. The profile covers around 56,000 clones, with 52% appearing a single time and 2.6% taken by the ten largest. The specimen sequenced was Tregs from blood. The receptors stem from a woman aged 40-49 years with type 1 diabetes. CDR3s include the opening cysteine and the closing phenylalanine or tryptophan. Fields, in order: D gene, J gene, clone size, V gene, CDR3 protein, CDR3 DNA. D genes are given only for firm matches. Clone size is shown for a subset of rows, as once, few, many or a class of expanded clone.

D gene: TRBD1; J gene: TRBJ1-1; clone size: NA; V gene: TRBV30; CDR3 protein: CAWRLSWTGEAFF; CDR3 DNA: TGTGCCTGGAGGCTTAGTTGGACAGGTGAAGCTTTCTTT
D gene: NA; J gene: TRBJ1-2; clone size: NA; V gene: TRBV27; CDR3 protein: CASSFEGRAYTF; CDR3 DNA: TGTGCCAGCAGTTTTGAGGGCCGCGCCTACACCTTC
D gene: NA; J gene: TRBJ2-1; clone size: NA; V gene: TRBV6-1; CDR3 protein: CASFSRGRGNEQFF; CDR3 DNA: TGTGCCAGCTTTAGTCGGGGGAGAGGCAATGAGCAGTTCTTC
D gene: NA; J gene: TRBJ2-3; clone size: NA; V gene: TRBV15; CDR3 protein: CATSATTDTQYF; CDR3 DNA: TGTGCCACCAGTGCTACCACAGATACGCAGTATTTT
D gene: TRBD1; J gene: TRBJ1-2; clone size: few; V gene: TRBV7-2; CDR3 protein: CASSFIGTGASHYTF; CDR3 DNA: TGTGCCAGCAGCTTTATCGGGACAGGGGCCTCACATTACACCTTC
D gene: NA; J gene: TRBJ1-5; clone size: few; V gene: TRBV27; CDR3 protein: CASSASREQPQHF; CDR3 DNA: TGTGCCAGCAGTGCCTCCCGAGAACAGCCCCAGCATTTT
D gene: TRBD1; J gene: TRBJ2-6; clone size: NA; V gene: TRBV28; CDR3 protein: CASSLVTGMSGANVLTF; CDR3 DNA: TGTGCCAGCAGTTTAGTGACAGGGATGTCTGGGGCCAACGTCCTGACTTTC
D gene: NA; J gene: TRBJ2-7; clone size: NA; V gene: TRBV4-1; CDR3 protein: CASSQRRAGNYEQYF; CDR3 DNA: TGCGCCAGCAGCCAGAGGAGGGCAGGGAACTACGAGCAGTACTTC
D gene: TRBD1; J gene: TRBJ2-3; clone size: NA; V gene: TRBV27; CDR3 protein: CASRRGLWPPGTDTQYF; CDR3 DNA: TGTGCCAGCCGCAGGGGGCTTTGGCCCCCTGGCACAGATACGCAGTATTTT
D gene: TRBD1; J gene: TRBJ1-6; clone size: few; V gene: TRBV27; CDR3 protein: CASSSGQGSSPLHF; CDR3 DNA: TGTGCCAGCAGTTCGGGACAGGGAAGCTCACCCCTCCACTTT
D gene: TRBD1; J gene: TRBJ2-1; clone size: few; V gene: TRBV19; CDR3 protein: CASSRGINQGAHTGEQFF; CDR3 DNA: TGTGCCAGTAGTAGGGGGATAAACCAGGGGGCGCATACGGGTGAGCAGTTCTTC
D gene: NA; J gene: TRBJ2-7; clone size: NA; V gene: TRBV19; CDR3 protein: CASSIGTGLDEQYF; CDR3 DNA: TGTGCCAGTAGTATAGGCACAGGGCTTGACGAGCAGTACTTC
D gene: TRBD2; J gene: TRBJ2-2; clone size: NA; V gene: TRBV5-1; CDR3 protein: CASTTLGGTGELFF; CDR3 DNA: TGCGCCAGCACCACTTTGGGAGGGACCGGGGAGCTGTTTTTT
D gene: TRBD1; J gene: TRBJ2-7; clone size: NA; V gene: TRBV19; CDR3 protein: CASSRAGGEQYF; CDR3 DNA: TGTGCCAGTAGTAGGGCAGGGGGCGAGCAGTACTTC
D gene: NA; J gene: TRBJ2-5; clone size: NA; V gene: TRBV11-2; CDR3 protein: CASSPTGSPETQYF; CDR3 DNA: TGTGCCAGCAGCCCTACGGGTAGCCCGGAGACCCAGTACTTC
D gene: NA; J gene: TRBJ1-6; clone size: NA; V gene: TRBV4-1; CDR3 protein: CASSQSGNSPLHF; CDR3 DNA: TGCGCCAGCAGCCAGTCAGGGAATTCACCCCTCCACTTT
D gene: NA; J gene: TRBJ1-2; clone size: NA; V gene: TRBV5-5; CDR3 protein: CASSLRPTGPQAPGYTF; CDR3 DNA: TGTGCCAGCAGCTTGAGACCCACCGGCCCCCAGGCTCCCGGCTACACCTTC
D gene: TRBD2; J gene: TRBJ2-1; clone size: NA; V gene: TRBV27; CDR3 protein: CASTSGAYNEQFF; CDR3 DNA: TGTGCCAGCACTAGCGGGGCGTACAATGAGCAGTTCTTC
D gene: TRBD1; J gene: TRBJ2-7; clone size: NA; V gene: TRBV28; CDR3 protein: CASSFRDRTLKKYF; CDR3 DNA: TGTGCCAGCAGTTTTCGGGACAGGACCTTAAAAAAGTACTTC
D gene: NA; J gene: TRBJ2-2; clone size: NA; V gene: TRBV9; CDR3 protein: CASSVRAGRGRTGELFF; CDR3 DNA: TGTGCCAGCAGCGTGCGAGCCGGGCGGGGCAGAACCGGGGAGCTGTTTTTT
D gene: NA; J gene: TRBJ2-7; clone size: NA; V gene: TRBV2; CDR3 protein: CASSALEGSYEQYF; CDR3 DNA: TGTGCCAGCAGCGCCCTTGAGGGCTCCTACGAGCAGTACTTC
D gene: TRBD1; J gene: TRBJ1-5; clone size: few; V gene: TRBV15; CDR3 protein: CATSRRGLSNQPQHF; CDR3 DNA: TGTGCCACCAGCAGAAGGGGGCTAAGCAATCAGCCCCAGCATTTT